The 17 T cell receptor beta chains in this list originate from one sample, sequenced in a study of long-term antiretroviral therapy in people with HIV. Survey-level immunoSEQ v3.0 assays were run. TCRdb's copy holds only in-frame clones and misses some; the assay was immunoSEQ multiplex PCR. The sample consists of under 20,000 clones, 65% to 85% of them appearing once. Sample: unsorted PBMCs, taken about 1.2 years before starting antiretroviral therapy. The receptors derive from a man in his thirties or forties with HIV.

The V gene is TRBV5-1, the J gene TRBJ1-6; 8 bases are a match to TRBD1. Germline-derived CDR1 and CDR2 are SGHRS and YFSETQ. Losses at the gene ends were 0 bases for V and 7 bases for J; bases not matched to a gene: 0. This CDR3 is 14 amino acids long. CDR3 sequence reads: CASSLGQGNSPLHF. The CDR3 nucleotides are TGCGCCAGCAGCTTGGGACAGGGGAATTCACCCCTCCACTTT. Full variable domain (rest looked up from reference TRBV5-1 and TRBJ1-6): KAGVTQTPRYLIKTRGQQVTLSCSPISGHRSVSWYQQTPGQGLQFLFEYFSETQRNKGNFPGRFSGRQFSNSRSEMNVSTLELGDSALYLCASSLGQGNSPLHFGNGTRLTVT.

The genes are TRBV7-9 and TRBJ2-7; no clear D gene. CDR1 SEHNR and CDR2 FQNEAQ come from the germline V gene (reference sequence). V lost 1 base to trimming and J lost 5 bases, with 6 bases between them. This CDR3 spans 12 amino acids. DNA of the CDR3: TGTGCCAGCAGCTTAGAAGGAGACGAGCAGTACTTC. As protein: CASSLEGDEQYF.

The CDR3: CAWSVVQGAGEQYF. The CDR3 nucleotides are TGTGCCTGGAGTGTAGTACAGGGGGCTGGAGAGCAGTACTTC. The chain joins TRBV30 to TRBJ2-7, with 9 bases identical to TRBD1. The germline V gene encodes CDR1 GTSNPN and CDR2 SVGIG (reference sequence). V lost 0 bases, J lost 7 bases, and 7 bases stayed unmatched. The CDR3 runs 14 residues.

The V call is TRBV6-1, the J call TRBJ2-7, with TRBD1 matching over 7 bases. The CDR3 covers 13 residues. The germline V gene has CDR1 MNHNS and CDR2 SASEGT. Unmatched junction bases numbered 12, after V lost 10 bases and J lost 6 bases. The chain's CDR3 is CATAGTDHSEQYF. The CDR3, as DNA: TGTGCCACCGCTGGGACAGACCATTCCGAGCAGTACTTC.

CDR3 bases: TGTGCCAGCAGCAAACCAAGACAGGGTCGAGACTACGAGCAGTACTTC. Protein: CASSKPRQGRDYEQYF. The J gene is TRBJ2-7, the V gene TRBV21-1; the table names TRBD1, a call not compared with the DNA. TRBV21-1 is listed as a pseudogene. This CDR3 contains 16 residues.

This chain links TRBV5-5 with TRBJ1-2; no reliable D call. This CDR3 comprises 16 residues. Looked up from germline, CDR1 is SGHKS and CDR2 is YYEKEE (reference sequence). Trimming took off 4 bases at V and 2 bases at J, with 18 bases between the two ends. The CDR3 is CASSPSWDPQNYGYTF. CDR3 coding DNA: TGTGCCAGCAGCCCGAGCTGGGATCCCCAAAACTATGGCTACACCTTC.

V and J are TRBV29-1 and TRBJ2-2, with 9 bases lining up with TRBD2. The CDR3 spans 14 residues. V gave up 7 bases and J gave up 5 bases; unmatched junction bases: 8. Germline V gene lookup returns CDR1 SQVTM and CDR2 ANQGSEA. CDR3 nucleotides: TGCAGCGCTGGTCTAGCGGGAAATACCGGGGAGCTGTTTTTT. This encodes CSAGLAGNTGELFF.

The genes are TRBV7-9 and TRBJ1-4; 10 bases match TRBD1. The germline gives CDR1 SEHNR, CDR2 FQNEAQ (reference sequence). This CDR3 is 14 amino acids long. V lost 6 bases, J lost 6 bases, and 4 bases stayed unmatched. The CDR3, as DNA: TGTGCCAGCAGTCGGGACAGGGGTCATGAAAAACTGTTTTTT. It is translated as CASSRDRGHEKLFF. The whole variable domain, remainder taken from reference TRBV7-9 and TRBJ1-4, is DTGVSQNPRHKITKRGQNVTFRCDPISEHNRLYWYRQTLGQGPEFLTYFQNEAQLEKSRLLSDRFSAERPKGSFSTLEIQRTEQGDSAMYLCASSRDRGHEKLFFGSGTQLSVL.

This clone was recorded a few times. The chain combines TRBV7-9 with TRBJ2-1, with D perhaps matching TRBD1 (5 bases). Germline V gene data show CDR1 as SEHNR and CDR2 as FQNEAQ (reference sequence). The CDR3 contains 14 residues. Trimming took 6 bases from V and 6 from J, leaving 15 bases between them. The CDR3 nucleotides read TGTGCCAGCAGGGAGACAGAGTATCCCAATGAGCAGTTCTTC. As protein: CASRETEYPNEQFF. Looking up the rest from reference TRBV7-9 and TRBJ2-1 gives the full variable domain: DTGVSQNPRHKITKRGQNVTFRCDPISEHNRLYWYRQTLGQGPEFLTYFQNEAQLEKSRLLSDRFSAERPKGSFSTLEIQRTEQGDSAMYLCASRETEYPNEQFFGPGTRLTVL.

J is TRBJ1-1 and V is TRBV27; D call uncertain. The CDR3 spans 8 residues. Germline V gene sequence: CDR1 MNHEY, CDR2 SMNVEV (reference sequence). The V and J ends lost 11 bases and 10 bases respectively, with 8 bases between them. CDR3 DNA sequence: TGTGCCCCCCAAGGAGCTTTCTTT. It translates to CAPQGAFF.

The chain has TRBV11-2 and TRBJ2-5; perhaps TRBD1 as D (5 bases). Germline V CDR1 and CDR2: SGHAT, FQNNGV. This CDR3 contains 13 residues. Trimming cost V 7 bases and J 5 bases, with 14 bases left between them. CDR3 protein: CASTRARLETQYF. DNA of the CDR3: TGTGCCAGCACCAGGGCTCGGTTGGAGACCCAGTACTTC.

This clone was recorded a few times. J is TRBJ1-2 and V is TRBV5-4; D is unresolved. The CDR3 runs 15 residues. Germline V lookup: CDR1 SGHNT, CDR2 YYREEE (reference sequence). V was cut by 4 bases and J by 2 bases, with 15 bases left in between. The CDR3, as DNA: TGTGCCAGCAGCCTGGTTGGTCGGACCAACTATGGCTACACCTTC. This encodes CASSLVGRTNYGYTF.

Only a few counts were recorded for this clone. The V call is TRBV7-9, the J call TRBJ1-2; D unclear. The germline CDR1 and CDR2 sequences are SEHNR and FQNEAQ (reference sequence). The length of the CDR3 is 11 residues. Trimming took 5 bases from V and 3 from J, leaving 4 bases between them. For the CDR3, the DNA is TGTGCCAGCAGCACATACTATGGCTACACCTTC. Amino acid sequence: CASSTYYGYTF.

This chain connects TRBV7-2 to TRBJ1-3; possibly TRBD1 for D (6 bases). CDR1 and CDR2 (germline): SGHTA, FQGNSA. V was shortened by 5 bases and J by 4 bases, with 15 bases between the two germline ends. The CDR3 spans 15 residues. The CDR3 protein is CASSMVQGLGNTIYF. CDR3 DNA: TGTGCCAGCAGCATGGTACAGGGACTAGGAAACACCATATATTTT.

This chain connects TRBV4-2 to TRBJ2-7; 9 bases map to TRBD1. CDR1 is LGHNA, CDR2 YNFKEQ, per germline. This CDR3 comprises 16 residues. Germline trimming cut 4 bases from V and 5 bases from J; bases unmatched to any gene: 12. This CDR3 reads CASSRPKGQGRDEQYF. CDR3 in DNA: TGTGCCAGCAGCCGCCCGAAGGGACAGGGTCGCGACGAGCAGTACTTC.

With regard to this clone: A read error may produce the germline difference seen at one junction end. The rearrangement uses TRBV7-9 and TRBJ2-1; 8 positions match TRBD1. The CDR3 sequence is 16 residues long. In germline, CDR1 is SEHNR, CDR2 FQNEAQ (reference sequence). The CDR3 nucleotides read TGTGCCACCCAGACAGGGGTGGTCGGTCCCTATAATGAGCAGTTCTTC. This sequence encodes CATQTGVVGPYNEQFF.

The chain carries TRBV5-5 and TRBJ2-7; D remains ambiguous. Germline CDR1 and CDR2: SGHKS and YYEKEE (reference sequence). This CDR3 spans 16 amino acids. Trimming removed 0 bases at V and 4 bases at J, with 17 bases between. The CDR3 nucleotides are TGTGCCAGCAGCTTGGCCTGGTCCAGCGCAGGTTACGAGCAGTACTTC. The encoded protein is CASSLAWSSAGYEQYF.